Listed below are T cell receptor beta chains from one sample, sequenced in a study of CD4 T cells in relation to SARS-CoV-2 and coronaviruses. Clones were sequenced by immunoSEQ multiplex PCR, and TCRdb holds only the in-frame ones, with some missing. This sample carries about 59,000 clones, approximately 90% of them seen once, and the ten largest clones take under 1.5%. Sequenced: memory CD4+ T cells from PBMCs. The receptors were gathered from a human donor in good health. CDR3s include the opening cysteine and the closing phenylalanine or tryptophan. The D gene is left open where the match is weak. Clone size, where shown, is once, few, many, or a class for clones that have expanded.

CDR3 length,D gene,clone size,V gene,J gene,CDR3 protein,CDR3 DNA
14,TRBD1,once,TRBV6-6,TRBJ1-6,CASSSTGANSPLHF,TGTGCCAGCAGTTCGACAGGGGCAAATTCACCCCTCCACTTT
13,NA,few,TRBV7-2,TRBJ1-5,CASSLFGGEPQHF,TGTGCCAGCAGCTTATTCGGGGGGGAGCCCCAGCATTTT
13,NA,NA,TRBV28,TRBJ1-2,CASSLSAIYGYTF,TGTGCCAGCAGTTTATCTGCGATCTATGGCTACACCTTC
17,NA,NA,TRBV7-9,TRBJ2-6,CASSSPGTLDGANVLTF,TGTGCCAGCAGCTCCCCCGGGACCCTGGATGGGGCCAACGTCCTGACTTTC
13,NA,NA,TRBV3-1/TRBV3-2,TRBJ2-3,CASTSLLSDTQYF,TGTGCCAGCACAAGCTTGTTGTCAGATACGCAGTATTTT
15,NA,once,TRBV9,TRBJ2-3,CASSYSDSATDTQYF,TGTGCCAGCAGCTACTCAGATTCTGCCACAGATACGCAGTATTTT
16,NA,NA,TRBV11-2,TRBJ2-1,CASSFGRSSSYNEQFF,TGTGCCAGCAGCTTTGGGCGCTCCAGCTCCTACAATGAGCAGTTCTTC
15,TRBD1,NA,TRBV29-1,TRBJ2-3,CSAQRDRGRADTQYF,TGCAGCGCCCAGCGGGACAGGGGGAGAGCAGATACGCAGTATTTT
13,NA,NA,TRBV2,TRBJ1-5,CASSWEQNQPQHF,TGTGCCAGCAGTTGGGAACAGAACCAGCCCCAGCATTTT
14,NA,NA,TRBV6-2/TRBV6-3,TRBJ2-1,CASSYGISYNEQFF,TGTGCCAGCAGTTACGGGATTTCCTACAATGAGCAGTTCTTC
15,NA,NA,TRBV5-1,TRBJ2-3,CASSLDSSSTDTQYF,TGCGCCAGCAGCTTGGACAGTTCTAGCACAGATACGCAGTATTTT
15,NA,NA,TRBV7-8,TRBJ1-3,CASSLAGVYGNTIYF,TGTGCCAGCAGCTTAGCGGGGGTCTACGGAAACACCATATATTTT
13,NA,NA,TRBV5-1,TRBJ2-5,CASSFSGGQGHYF,TGCGCCAGCAGCTTCTCGGGCGGACAAGGTCACTACTTC
13,NA,NA,TRBV5-5,TRBJ2-3,CASTPSTSEWQYF,TGTGCCAGCACCCCATCGACTAGTGAATGGCAGTATTTT
17,NA,NA,TRBV24-1,TRBJ2-1,CAPAKGQNTHSYNEQFF,TGTGCCCCGGCTAAGGGGCAGAATACCCACTCCTACAATGAGCAGTTCTTC
18,NA,NA,TRBV5-1,TRBJ2-6,CASSPTGTTSSGANVLTF,TGCGCCAGCAGCCCGACCGGGACAACAAGCTCTGGGGCCAACGTCCTGACTTTC
16,TRBD1,NA,TRBV4-1,TRBJ1-5,CASSQPGQGARQPQHF,TGCGCCAGCAGCCAACCGGGACAGGGGGCCCGGCAGCCCCAGCATTTT
20,TRBD2,NA,TRBV4-1,TRBJ2-3,CASSQPLAGGRSVVGDTQYF,TGCGCCAGCAGCCAACCACTAGCGGGAGGGCGTAGTGTGGTGGGAGATACGCAGTATTTT
18,TRBD2,NA,TRBV3-1/TRBV3-2,TRBJ2-6,CASSPPSGQSSGANVLTF,TGTGCCAGCAGCCCTCCTAGCGGGCAAAGCTCTGGGGCCAACGTCCTGACTTTC
16,TRBD2,NA,TRBV9,TRBJ2-2,CASSERLAGGLGELFF,TGTGCCAGCAGCGAACGACTAGCGGGAGGCCTCGGGGAGCTGTTTTTT
14,TRBD1,NA,TRBV7-2,TRBJ2-7,CAGTGGTGTYEQYF,TGTGCCGGGACAGGGGGGACCGGAACCTACGAGCAGTACTTC
15,TRBD1,NA,TRBV18,TRBJ1-1,CASSPKYKTGTEAFF,TGTGCCAGCTCACCCAAATACAAGACCGGGACAGAGGCTTTCTTT
14,NA,NA,TRBV28,TRBJ2-2,CASSFGLGTGELFF,TGTGCCAGCAGTTTCGGTTTAGGTACCGGGGAGCTGTTTTTT
15,TRBD1,NA,TRBV5-1,TRBJ2-3,CASSYGTGDGDTQYF,TGCGCCAGCAGCTATGGGACAGGGGATGGAGATACGCAGTATTTT